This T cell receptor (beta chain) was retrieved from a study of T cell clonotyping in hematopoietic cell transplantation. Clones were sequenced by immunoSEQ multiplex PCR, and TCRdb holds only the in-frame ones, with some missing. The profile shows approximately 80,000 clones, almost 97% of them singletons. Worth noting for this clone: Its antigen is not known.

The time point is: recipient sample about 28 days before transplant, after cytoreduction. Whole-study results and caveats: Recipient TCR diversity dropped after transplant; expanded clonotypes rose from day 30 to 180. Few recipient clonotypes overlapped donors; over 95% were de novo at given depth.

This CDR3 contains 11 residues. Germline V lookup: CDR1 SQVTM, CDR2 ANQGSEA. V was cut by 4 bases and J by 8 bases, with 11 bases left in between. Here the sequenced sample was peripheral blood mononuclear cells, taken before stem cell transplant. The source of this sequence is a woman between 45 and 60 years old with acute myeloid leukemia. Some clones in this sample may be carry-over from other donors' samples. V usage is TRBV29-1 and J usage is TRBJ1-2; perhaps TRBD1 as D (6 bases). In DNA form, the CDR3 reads TGCAGCGTTGTTGGGGGCGTCGGCTACACCTTC. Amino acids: CSVVGGVGYTF.